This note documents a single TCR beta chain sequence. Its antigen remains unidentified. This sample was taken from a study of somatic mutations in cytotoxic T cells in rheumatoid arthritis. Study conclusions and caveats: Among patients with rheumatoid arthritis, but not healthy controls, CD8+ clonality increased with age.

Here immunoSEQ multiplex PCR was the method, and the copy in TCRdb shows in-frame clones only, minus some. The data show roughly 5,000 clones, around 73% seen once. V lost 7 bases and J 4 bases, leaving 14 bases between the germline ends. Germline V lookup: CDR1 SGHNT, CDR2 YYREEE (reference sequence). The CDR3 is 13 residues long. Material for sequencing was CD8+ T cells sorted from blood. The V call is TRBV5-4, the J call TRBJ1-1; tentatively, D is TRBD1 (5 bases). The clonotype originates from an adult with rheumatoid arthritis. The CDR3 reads CASRRWGFTEAFF. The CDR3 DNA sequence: TGTGCCAGCCGACGATGGGGGTTCACTGAAGCTTTCTTT.